A selection of T cell receptor beta chains follows, all from one sample in a study of neoadjuvant anti-PD-1 for oral cavity cancer. TCRdb's table, derived via immunoSEQ multiplex PCR, lists solely in-frame clones and lacks some. The table has roughly 14,000 clones, nearly 70% seen once. The material was PBMCs, obtained after nivolumab (anti-PD-1) treatment. Receptor source: a person aged 40 to 85 with oral cavity squamous cell carcinoma. Each CDR3 is given with its conserved first and last residue. The D gene is left open where the match is weak. Size values are once, few and many counts, or a class for expanded clones, and some rows have none.

j_call: TRBJ2-3; clone_size: NA; d_call: TRBD1; v_call: TRBV7-3; cdr3_nt: TGTGCCAGCAGCTTACCCGAAGGGGGCGAGACAGATACGCAGTATTTT; cdr3_aa: CASSLPEGGETDTQYF
j_call: TRBJ2-1; clone_size: NA; d_call: NA; v_call: TRBV5-1; cdr3_nt: TGCGCCAGCAGCCCTGGAGGGGCCTCCTACAATGAGCAGTTCTTC; cdr3_aa: CASSPGGASYNEQFF
j_call: TRBJ1-4; clone_size: once; d_call: NA; v_call: TRBV6-5; cdr3_nt: TGTGCCAGCAGTTACGACAGCTCTTTGGTGGGTGAAAAACTGTTTTTT; cdr3_aa: CASSYDSSLVGEKLFF
j_call: TRBJ2-7; clone_size: NA; d_call: TRBD1; v_call: TRBV7-9; cdr3_nt: TGTGCCAGCAGCCCACCTCGGGACAGGGGGACTTTGAGCTCCTACGAGCAGTACTTC; cdr3_aa: CASSPPRDRGTLSSYEQYF
j_call: TRBJ2-3; clone_size: NA; d_call: NA; v_call: TRBV5-4; cdr3_nt: TGTGCCAGCAGGGGGGACACAGATACGCAGTATTTT; cdr3_aa: CASRGDTDTQYF
j_call: TRBJ1-2; clone_size: NA; d_call: TRBD1; v_call: TRBV19; cdr3_nt: TGTGCCAGTAGTAGGACAGGGAAGGACTATGGCTACACCTTC; cdr3_aa: CASSRTGKDYGYTF
j_call: TRBJ1-4; clone_size: NA; d_call: NA; v_call: TRBV5-6; cdr3_nt: TGTGCCAGCAATCTGGGACTGGGGGGTGAAAAACTGTTTTTT; cdr3_aa: CASNLGLGGEKLFF
j_call: TRBJ1-5; clone_size: few; d_call: NA; v_call: TRBV4-1; cdr3_nt: TGCGCCAGCAGCCTCCACTGGGAAAGCAATCAGCCCCAGCATTTT; cdr3_aa: CASSLHWESNQPQHF
j_call: TRBJ2-3; clone_size: NA; d_call: NA; v_call: TRBV30; cdr3_nt: TGTGCCTGGAGTGCGGGAGTGGGGACAGATACGCAGTATTTT; cdr3_aa: CAWSAGVGTDTQYF
j_call: TRBJ2-1; clone_size: few; d_call: NA; v_call: TRBV10-3; cdr3_nt: TGTGCCATCAGTGAGTCCGGGGGAGCAGACTACAATGAGCAGTTCTTC; cdr3_aa: CAISESGGADYNEQFF
j_call: TRBJ1-3; clone_size: NA; d_call: NA; v_call: TRBV10-3; cdr3_nt: TGTGCCATCAGTGATGGGGATGACACCATATATTTT; cdr3_aa: CAISDGDDTIYF
j_call: TRBJ2-2; clone_size: NA; d_call: TRBD2; v_call: TRBV5-1; cdr3_nt: TGCGCCACAACACAAAATGGACTAGCAACTACCGGGGAGCTGTTTTTT; cdr3_aa: CATTQNGLATTGELFF
j_call: TRBJ1-5; clone_size: once; d_call: NA; v_call: TRBV19; cdr3_nt: TGTGCCAGTAGTATGGACAAAAAATACAATCAGCCCCAGCATTTT; cdr3_aa: CASSMDKKYNQPQHF
j_call: TRBJ1-1; clone_size: NA; d_call: NA; v_call: TRBV5-1; cdr3_nt: TGCGCCAGCAGCGCATCCATGAACACTGAAGCTTTCTTT; cdr3_aa: CASSASMNTEAFF
j_call: TRBJ1-1; clone_size: few; d_call: NA; v_call: TRBV9; cdr3_nt: TGTGCCAGCAGCGCCGTATCGGCAGACACTGAAGCTTTCTTT; cdr3_aa: CASSAVSADTEAFF
j_call: TRBJ2-2; clone_size: NA; d_call: NA; v_call: TRBV11-3; cdr3_nt: TGTGCCAGCAGCCAGTATCCCCAGGGAGACAACACCGGGGAGCTGTTTTTT; cdr3_aa: CASSQYPQGDNTGELFF
j_call: TRBJ2-1; clone_size: few; d_call: NA; v_call: TRBV13; cdr3_nt: TGTGCCAGCAGCTTAGGCCTGGGCAGCCTAAATGAGCAGTTCTTC; cdr3_aa: CASSLGLGSLNEQFF
j_call: TRBJ1-2; clone_size: NA; d_call: NA; v_call: TRBV12-2; cdr3_nt: TGTGCAAGTCGCTTCCCCTTGACGGCTCCACTTCTTGGCTACACCTTC; cdr3_aa: CASRFPLTAPLLGYTF
j_call: TRBJ1-3; clone_size: NA; d_call: NA; v_call: TRBV5-1; cdr3_nt: TGCGCCAGCAGCTTGGAATCCGGGGCGGCTGGAAACACCATATATTTT; cdr3_aa: CASSLESGAAGNTIYF
j_call: TRBJ2-7; clone_size: few; d_call: NA; v_call: TRBV19; cdr3_nt: TGTGCCAGTAGTATGAGCCCGGACTCCTACGAGCAGTACTTC; cdr3_aa: CASSMSPDSYEQYF
j_call: TRBJ2-2; clone_size: NA; d_call: NA; v_call: TRBV28; cdr3_nt: TGTGCCATCACGGGCTGGCATCCCGGGGAGCTGTTTTTT; cdr3_aa: CAITGWHPGELFF
j_call: TRBJ2-7; clone_size: NA; d_call: TRBD2; v_call: TRBV28; cdr3_nt: TGTGCCAGCGTGAGGACTAGCGGCTCCTACGAGCAGTACTTC; cdr3_aa: CASVRTSGSYEQYF
j_call: TRBJ1-1; clone_size: NA; d_call: NA; v_call: TRBV6-6; cdr3_nt: TGTGCCAGCAACCAACAGACCACTGAAGCTTTCTTT; cdr3_aa: CASNQQTTEAFF
j_call: TRBJ2-1; clone_size: NA; d_call: TRBD2; v_call: TRBV13; cdr3_nt: TGTGCCAGCACCGTAAGACTAGCGGGAGTGAGTGAGCAGTTCTTC; cdr3_aa: CASTVRLAGVSEQFF
j_call: TRBJ2-7; clone_size: few; d_call: NA; v_call: TRBV27; cdr3_nt: TGTGCCAGCAGTTCCGGTGACAGGCCCACCTACGAGCAGTACTTC; cdr3_aa: CASSSGDRPTYEQYF
j_call: TRBJ1-5; clone_size: NA; d_call: NA; v_call: TRBV7-2; cdr3_nt: TGTGCCAGCAGCCTAAGAGGCGGGGGCCAAAGCAATCAGCCCCAGCATTTT; cdr3_aa: CASSLRGGGQSNQPQHF
j_call: TRBJ2-3; clone_size: NA; d_call: NA; v_call: TRBV6-1; cdr3_nt: TGTGCCAGCAGTGAACAGATTACAGATACGCAGTATTTT; cdr3_aa: CASSEQITDTQYF
j_call: TRBJ2-5; clone_size: NA; d_call: NA; v_call: TRBV10-1; cdr3_nt: TGCGCCAGCAGTGAGTCGTCGACGGGCCAAGAGACCCAGTACTTC; cdr3_aa: CASSESSTGQETQYF
j_call: TRBJ1-5; clone_size: NA; d_call: NA; v_call: TRBV6-5; cdr3_nt: TGTGCCAGCAGACCCTTCGGCGGCAATCAGCCCCAGCATTTT; cdr3_aa: CASRPFGGNQPQHF
j_call: TRBJ1-5; clone_size: NA; d_call: NA; v_call: TRBV28; cdr3_nt: TGTGCCAGCAGACGATCCAAGACAAGTAGCAATCAGCCCCAGCATTTT; cdr3_aa: CASRRSKTSSNQPQHF
j_call: TRBJ2-7; clone_size: NA; d_call: TRBD2; v_call: TRBV10-3; cdr3_nt: TGTGCCATCAGTGACCTAGCGGGAGAAGCCCACGAGCAGTACTTC; cdr3_aa: CAISDLAGEAHEQYF
j_call: TRBJ1-1; clone_size: NA; d_call: TRBD1; v_call: TRBV6-1; cdr3_nt: TGTGCCAGCAGTGAAGACCAGGGGGGCACTGAAGCTTTCTTT; cdr3_aa: CASSEDQGGTEAFF
j_call: TRBJ1-4; clone_size: NA; d_call: NA; v_call: TRBV6-1; cdr3_nt: TGTGCCAGCAGTGTATCGAGGGGGACGCCTGAAAAACTGTTTTTT; cdr3_aa: CASSVSRGTPEKLFF
j_call: TRBJ2-3; clone_size: NA; d_call: TRBD2; v_call: TRBV19; cdr3_nt: TGTGCCAGTAGACAGACTAGCGGGAACACAGATACGCAGTATTTT; cdr3_aa: CASRQTSGNTDTQYF
j_call: TRBJ1-2; clone_size: few; d_call: NA; v_call: TRBV6-5; cdr3_nt: TGTGCCAGCAAGATCGGCAGCAATGGCTACACCTTC; cdr3_aa: CASKIGSNGYTF
j_call: TRBJ1-5; clone_size: few; d_call: NA; v_call: TRBV5-1; cdr3_nt: TGCGCCAGCAGCTTGGAGGGAGTAAATCAGCCCCAGCATTTT; cdr3_aa: CASSLEGVNQPQHF
j_call: TRBJ2-7; clone_size: few; d_call: TRBD2; v_call: TRBV10-1; cdr3_nt: TGCGCCAGCAGTGACCCGGGAGGGCCCTCGAACGAGCAGTACTTC; cdr3_aa: CASSDPGGPSNEQYF
j_call: TRBJ2-1; clone_size: NA; d_call: NA; v_call: TRBV6-5; cdr3_nt: TGTGCCAGCAGTTACTCAGGGGTCTTAAATGAGCAGTTCTTC; cdr3_aa: CASSYSGVLNEQFF
j_call: TRBJ1-5; clone_size: few; d_call: TRBD1; v_call: TRBV19; cdr3_nt: TGTGCCAGTAGTTCCTTAGGGACAGGGGATCAGCCCCAGCATTTT; cdr3_aa: CASSSLGTGDQPQHF
j_call: TRBJ2-7; clone_size: NA; d_call: NA; v_call: TRBV19; cdr3_nt: TGTGCCAGTAGTGTACAAGGAGGGGAGATATACTACGAGCAGTACTTC; cdr3_aa: CASSVQGGEIYYEQYF
j_call: TRBJ2-7; clone_size: NA; d_call: TRBD2; v_call: TRBV7-9; cdr3_nt: TGTGCCAGCAGCTTCCGGACTAGCGGGGGGGACGAGCAGTACTTC; cdr3_aa: CASSFRTSGGDEQYF
j_call: TRBJ1-3; clone_size: NA; d_call: NA; v_call: TRBV10-3; cdr3_nt: TGTGCCATCAGTGAGTTCCTGACAGCCTCTGGAAACACCATATATTTT; cdr3_aa: CAISEFLTASGNTIYF